One and the same sample provided the 27 T cell receptor beta chains below, sequenced in a study of T cell responses to AZD1222 COVID-19 vaccine (dated by TCRdb to 2020 to 2023). The time point label here, explained by the study, means: baseline before first vaccination. Library method: the immunoSEQ multiplex PCR assay. Entries here come from immuneACCESS through TCRdb and include only in-frame sequences with V and J called. Some clones fail to appear in such tables; in the studies checked, an unresolved V gene covers under half of the shortfall, and the cause of the remainder is unknown. The sample table holds under 120,000 clones, of which about 92% were seen once. About 1.2% of the sample rests with the top ten. Sample: peripheral blood, taken on day 0 of AZD1222 vaccination. Every receptor here comes from an adult in good health.

This rearrangement joins TRBV6-4 to TRBJ2-2; a possible D gene is TRBD1 (5 bases). This CDR3 spans 16 amino acids. Deletions cut 3 bases from V and 4 bases from J, with 15 bases between. Germline assignment: CDR1 MRHNA and CDR2 SNTAGT. CDR3 in amino acids: CASSEALGASTGELFF. The CDR3, as DNA: TGTGCCAGCAGTGAAGCATTAGGGGCCTCCACCGGGGAGCTGTTTTTT.

The rearrangement uses TRBV9 and TRBJ1-4, with TRBD1 matching 8 bases. This CDR3 has 15 residues. Germline CDR1 is SGDLS and CDR2 is YYNGEE. J lost 4 bases, V lost 4 bases, and 6 bases had no gene match. CDR3 DNA: TGTGCCAGCAGCCCGTCAGGGACAGGTAATGAAAAACTGTTTTTT. Amino acid sequence: CASSPSGTGNEKLFF.

The genes are TRBV7-9 and TRBJ2-6, with 8 bases fitting TRBD1. V was clipped by 5 bases and J by 4 bases; unmatched bases: 10. Germline V gene sequence: CDR1 SEHNR, CDR2 FQNEAQ (reference sequence). CDR3 length equals 17 residues. CDR3 DNA sequence: TGTGCCAGCAGCCTTGACAGGGGAAGGCTAGGGGCCAACGTCCTGACTTTC. It translates to CASSLDRGRLGANVLTF.

The chain couples TRBV3-1 (or the pseudogene TRBV3-2) to TRBJ1-2; a weak D match, TRBD1 (6 bases). The germline gives CDR1 LGHDT, CDR2 YNNKEL (reference sequence). Trimming took 1 base from V and 0 from J, leaving 15 bases between them. CDR3 size: 17 residues. The CDR3 nucleotides read TGTGCCAGCAGCCAAGTTGGGGAGGGGGAACCTAACTATGGCTACACCTTC. Translation: CASSQVGEGEPNYGYTF.

V and J are TRBV19 and TRBJ1-1, with 10 bases aligning to TRBD1. This CDR3 region has 16 residues. Looked up from germline, CDR1 is LNHDA and CDR2 is SQIVND (reference sequence). Unmatched junction bases numbered 5, after V lost 4 bases and J lost 0 bases. The CDR3 here is CASSTPTGGVNTEAFF. CDR3 nucleotide sequence: TGTGCCAGTAGTACACCGACAGGGGGCGTGAACACTGAAGCTTTCTTT.

The chain recombines TRBV1 with TRBJ2-5; the table's D call of TRBD2 was not tested on the DNA. TRBV1 is listed as a pseudogene. The CDR3 consists of 11 residues. CDR3 residues: CTSSQVWTQYF. CDR3 in DNA: TGCACCAGCAGCCAAGTATGGACCCAGTACTTC.

V is TRBV28 and J is TRBJ1-2, with 8 bases identical to TRBD1. Germline V CDR1 and CDR2: MDHEN, SYDVKM. The CDR3 spans 16 residues. V was pared by 1 base and J by 6 bases, with 10 bases of the junction left unmatched. The DNA of the CDR3 is TGTGCCAGCAGTTTATCGTCCGCGGGACAGGCCCATGGCTACACCTTC. It is translated as CASSLSSAGQAHGYTF.

This chain links TRBV7-8 with TRBJ2-1, with D possibly being TRBD1 or TRBD2 (6 bases each). The germline V gene encodes CDR1 SGHVS and CDR2 FQNEAQ. The CDR3 covers 14 residues. The V end lost 4 bases, the J end lost 4 bases, and 11 bases lay between the germline ends. The CDR3 nucleotides are TGTGCCAGCAGCTCCGAAGGGGGGTACAATGAGCAGTTCTTC. Translated, it gives CASSSEGGYNEQFF. The full variable domain, with the rest looked up from reference TRBV7-8 and TRBJ2-1, is GAGVSQSPRYKVAKRGQDVALRCDPISGHVSLFWYQQALGQGPEFLTYFQNEAQLDKSGLPSDRFFAERPEGSVSTLKIQRTQQEDSAVYLCASSSEGGYNEQFFGPGTRLTVL.

This sequence joins TRBV15 and TRBJ2-1; 7 nucleotides match TRBD2. This CDR3 region has 14 residues. Germline CDR1 and CDR2: LNHNV and YYDKDF (reference sequence). The V and J ends lost 6 bases and 8 bases, in that order; junction bases with no gene match: 10. The CDR3 nucleotides are TGTGCCACCAGGGGGGGGAGCAGGGTCCATGAGCAGTTCTTC. It is translated as CATRGGSRVHEQFF.

The chain joins TRBV27 to TRBJ2-7; perhaps D is TRBD1 or TRBD2 (5 bases each). CDR3 length: 15 amino acids. Deletions cut 4 bases from V and 2 bases from J, with 15 bases between. Looked up from germline, CDR1 is MNHEY and CDR2 is SMNVEV (reference sequence). In DNA form, the CDR3 reads TGTGCCAGCAGTTCACACCGGGACGGGACCTACGAGCAGTACTTC. This encodes CASSSHRDGTYEQYF.

The genes are TRBV30 and TRBJ2-2; D ambiguous. Germline V gives CDR1 GTSNPN, CDR2 SVGIG (reference sequence). The CDR3 is 11 amino acids. CDR3 loop: CAGQTTGELFF. The CDR3 region has the DNA TGTGCTGGGCAGACTACCGGGGAGCTGTTTTTT.

The count of this clone is one. The V call is TRBV5-6, the J call TRBJ1-5; D is ambiguous. Trimming left V 1 base short and J 5 bases short, with 22 bases between. The CDR3 contains 18 residues. Germline V gene sequence: CDR1 SGHDT, CDR2 YYEEEE. This chain's CDR3 is CASSLSLGNAAGYQPQHF. The CDR3 DNA reads as TGTGCCAGCAGCTTGTCTCTAGGGAACGCGGCGGGTTATCAGCCCCAGCATTTT. The variable domain in full, completed from reference TRBV5-6 and TRBJ1-5, reads DAGVTQSPTHLIKTRGQQVTLRCSPKSGHDTVSWYQQALGQGPQFIFQYYEEEERQRGNFPDRFSGHQFPNYSSELNVNALLLGDSALYLCASSLSLGNAAGYQPQHFGDGTRLSIL.

The chain joins TRBV2 to TRBJ1-1; D gene ambiguous. Between the trimmed V and J ends, which lost 1 base and 6 bases, there was a span of 15 bases. CDR3 size: 15 residues. Germline CDR1 is SNHLY and CDR2 is FYNNEI. In nucleotides, the CDR3 is TGTGCCAGCAGTGAAGTTTTGGGCTCTCTCTCTGAAGCTTTCTTT. Its protein product is CASSEVLGSLSEAFF.

Only one count was recorded for this clone. CDR3 residues: CSAGGNEQFF. CDR3 nucleotide sequence: TGCAGCGCGGGAGGCAATGAGCAGTTCTTC. The chain carries TRBV29-1 and TRBJ2-1; TRBD2 matches 7 bases. The length of the CDR3 is 10 residues. V dropped 7 bases and J dropped 6; count of bases not matched to a gene: 0. Germline CDR1 reads SQVTM; CDR2 reads ANQGSEA.

The sample holds one count of this clone. The V and J genes are TRBV6-5 and TRBJ2-3, with TRBD2 identical over 10 bases. Germline CDR1 MNHEY, CDR2 SVGAGI. After removal of 7 bases from V and 4 bases from J, the junction contained 5 bases not matched to a gene. The CDR3 is 14 residues long. This chain's CDR3 is CASIASGSADTQYF. The CDR3 nucleotides are TGTGCCAGCATAGCTAGCGGGAGCGCAGATACGCAGTATTTT.

The chain has TRBV19 and TRBJ2-2; D may match TRBD1 or TRBD2 (5 bases each). This CDR3 is built from 15 residues. The germline V gene has CDR1 LNHDA and CDR2 SQIVND (reference sequence). V shed 6 bases and J shed 4 bases, with 15 bases lying between them. CDR3 DNA: TGTGCCAGTAGCTGGGGGTTTCCGGGCACCGGGGAGCTGTTTTTT. This encodes CASSWGFPGTGELFF.

The chain uses TRBV29-1 and TRBJ1-1; possible D gene TRBD1, 5 bases. The CDR3 consists of 13 residues. The V gene's germline CDR1 is SQVTM and CDR2 ANQGSEA. V lost 7 bases to trimming and J lost 0 bases, with 12 bases between them. CDR3 sequence reads: CSACQGMNTEAFF. The CDR3 nucleotides read TGCAGCGCCTGCCAGGGCATGAACACTGAAGCTTTCTTT.

The chain carries TRBV5-4 and TRBJ1-4; D not resolved. CDR3 length equals 13 residues. Germline assignment: CDR1 SGHNT and CDR2 YYREEE (reference sequence). V dropped 0 bases and J dropped 10 bases, with 10 bases sitting between them. The CDR3 protein is CASSLGEGGKLFF. DNA of the CDR3: TGTGCCAGCAGCTTGGGTGAGGGTGGAAAACTGTTTTTT.

This clone was counted a single time. The chain couples TRBV7-9 to TRBJ2-7, with D hard to call. Per germline, CDR1 SEHNR and CDR2 FQNEAQ (reference sequence). Between the trimmed V and J ends, which lost 0 bases and 8 bases, there was a span of 5 bases. The CDR3 spans 11 residues. The CDR3 coding sequence is TGTGCCAGCAGCTTAGCGGAAAAGCAGTACTTC. Amino acids: CASSLAEKQYF.

This clone was observed once. V and J are TRBV4-2 and TRBJ2-2; 8 nucleotides match TRBD1. J gave up 2 bases and V 1 base, and 6 bases lay outside the gene matches. CDR1 and CDR2 (germline): LGHNA, YNFKEQ. The CDR3 is 17 residues long. The CDR3 protein is CASSQVGRGPNTGELFF. CDR3 nucleotides: TGTGCCAGCAGCCAAGTTGGCAGGGGGCCTAACACCGGGGAGCTGTTTTTT.

This clone showed up just a few times. This chain uses TRBV4-3 with TRBJ2-2; a possible D gene is TRBD2 (5 bases). Germline V gene lookup returns CDR1 LGHNA and CDR2 YSLEER. The CDR3 is made up of 16 amino acids. V was shortened by 1 base and J by 2 bases, with 11 bases between the two germline ends. The CDR3 spells CASSQVWAGNTGELFF. CDR3 nucleotide sequence: TGCGCCAGCAGCCAAGTGTGGGCGGGTAACACCGGGGAGCTGTTTTTT.

CDR3 protein: CASSPGTLYTGELFF. CDR3 DNA: TGTGCCAGCAGCCCCGGGACACTTTACACCGGGGAGCTGTTTTTT. The gene calls are TRBV28 and TRBJ2-2, with D tentatively TRBD1 (6 bases). CDR1 and CDR2 (germline): MDHEN, SYDVKM. This CDR3 has 15 residues. Trimming shortened V by 6 bases and J by 3 bases, and 14 bases separated the two germline ends.

The chain recombines TRBV7-9 with TRBJ2-7; 8 nucleotides match TRBD1. The CDR3 loop spans 14 amino acids. The germline V gene has CDR1 SEHNR and CDR2 FQNEAQ (reference sequence). Unmatched junction bases numbered 5, after V lost 6 bases and J lost 1 base. The CDR3 protein is CASSWTGRSYEQYF. DNA of the CDR3: TGTGCCAGCAGTTGGACAGGGAGATCCTACGAGCAGTACTTC.

The V gene is TRBV14, the J gene TRBJ2-3; D uncertain. The ends were cut back, 1 base at V and 7 bases at J, with 3 bases in the middle. The CDR3 spans 11 residues. In germline, CDR1 is SGHDN, CDR2 FVKESK. In DNA form, the CDR3 reads TGTGCCAGCAGCCAAGCCTATACGCAGTATTTT. The encoded protein is CASSQAYTQYF. Drawing the rest from reference TRBV14 and TRBJ2-3, the complete variable domain is EAGVTQFPSHSVIEKGQTVTLRCDPISGHDNLYWYRRVMGKEIKFLLHFVKESKQDESGMPNNRFLAERTGGTYSTLKVQPAELEDSGVYFCASSQAYTQYFGPGTRLTVL.

This chain links TRBV5-4 with TRBJ1-1; a weak D match, TRBD1 (5 bases). Trimming cost V 4 bases and J 0 bases, with 16 bases left between them. This CDR3 has 16 residues. CDR1 is SGHNT and CDR2 is YYREEE in the germline V gene (reference sequence). The DNA for the CDR3 is TGTGCCAGCAGCCCGAGTACGACAGTAGTGAACACTGAAGCTTTCTTT. Translated, it gives CASSPSTTVVNTEAFF.

The J gene is TRBJ1-6, the V gene TRBV6-5; maybe TRBD1 (6 bases). The CDR3 extends over 13 amino acids. The germline V gene has CDR1 MNHEY and CDR2 SVGAGI. Trimming took 6 bases from V and 10 from J, leaving 13 bases between them. CDR3 region: CASRSPGHSPLHF. The DNA for the CDR3 is TGTGCCAGCAGAAGTCCGGGACACTCACCCCTCCACTTT.

J is TRBJ1-1 and V is TRBV27; 7 bases align to TRBD1. J gave up 5 bases and V 0 bases, and 6 bases lay outside the gene matches. CDR3 length: 15 amino acids. Germline V gene sequence: CDR1 MNHEY, CDR2 SMNVEV (reference sequence). In DNA, the CDR3 is TGTGCCAGCAGTTTATCGAAGAGGGGGCAGACTGAAGCTTTCTTT. It encodes CASSLSKRGQTEAFF.